These T cell receptor beta chains were read from a single sample in a study of OX40 agonist ivuxolimab in advanced cancers. Clones were sequenced by immunoSEQ multiplex PCR, and TCRdb holds only the in-frame ones, with some missing. The sample holds around 88,000 clones, about 91% seen once. The source was CD4+ or CD8+ T cells sorted from blood, collected in a trial of the OX40 agonist ivuxolimab. The receptor source for this set is an adult with an advanced solid tumor such as melanoma, head and neck, liver or kidney cancer. CDR3s include the opening cysteine and the closing phenylalanine or tryptophan. Fields, in order: V gene, CDR3 length, D gene, clone size, J gene, CDR3 protein, CDR3 DNA. A D gene is named only where the DNA matches it firmly. Size tells how often a clone was seen (once, few, many) or the class of an expanded clone, and some rows leave it out.

>TRBV19|14|TRBD1|.|TRBJ1-1
CASSRRQGNTEAFF
TGTGCCAGTAGTAGACGACAGGGGAACACTGAAGCTTTCTTT
>TRBV7-2|15|.|.|TRBJ2-7
CASSLSDGAGYEQYF
TGTGCCAGCAGCTTAAGTGATGGGGCGGGCTACGAGCAGTACTTC
>TRBV5-6|13|.|.|TRBJ1-1
CASSLLVPAEAFF
TGTGCCAGCAGCTTGTTAGTACCCGCTGAAGCTTTCTTT
>TRBV2|15|TRBD2|.|TRBJ2-1
CASSEWTSGRNEQFF
TGTGCCAGCAGTGAATGGACTAGCGGGAGAAATGAGCAGTTCTTC
>TRBV7-2|14|.|.|TRBJ1-3
CASTHREVGNTIYF
TGTGCCAGCACCCACAGGGAGGTCGGAAACACCATATATTTT
>TRBV10-3|14|.|.|TRBJ2-6
CAISEMSGANVLTF
TGTGCCATCAGTGAAATGTCGGGGGCCAACGTCCTGACTTTC
>TRBV28|15|TRBD1|once|TRBJ2-2
CASKENRGSTGELFF
TGTGCCAGCAAAGAGAACAGGGGATCAACCGGGGAGCTGTTTTTT
>TRBV7-3|14|.|.|TRBJ2-3
CASSSGLSTDTQYF
TGTGCCAGCAGCTCCGGACTTAGCACAGATACGCAGTATTTT
>TRBV6-6|12|.|once|TRBJ1-1
CASSYGDTEAFF
TGTGCCAGCAGTTACGGGGACACTGAAGCTTTCTTT
>TRBV7-3|18|.|.|TRBJ2-2
CASSLNSPRGGVTGELFF
TGTGCCAGCAGCTTAAACTCCCCCAGGGGAGGGGTCACCGGGGAGCTGTTTTTT
>TRBV5-1|15|.|.|TRBJ2-5
CASSLRAGWEETQYF
TGCGCCAGCAGCTTACGAGCAGGGTGGGAAGAGACCCAGTACTTC
>TRBV6-5|11|.|.|TRBJ1-2
CASAGNYGYTF
TGTGCCAGCGCAGGGAACTATGGCTACACCTTC
>TRBV19|16|.|few|TRBJ1-5
CASSIWQGRGNQPQHF
TGTGCCAGTAGTATCTGGCAGGGAAGGGGGAATCAGCCCCAGCATTTT
>TRBV25-1|16|.|.|TRBJ2-1
CASSELRSSSLNEQFF
TGTGCCAGCAGTGAATTAAGGAGTTCTTCCCTTAATGAGCAGTTCTTC
>TRBV7-6|11|.|once|TRBJ2-1
CASSPGNEQFF
TGTGCCAGCAGTCCAGGGAATGAGCAGTTCTTC
>TRBV9|15|TRBD1|.|TRBJ2-7
CASSVGGQGAREQYF
TGTGCCAGCAGCGTAGGGGGACAGGGGGCGCGAGAGCAGTACTTC
>TRBV6-1|15|TRBD1|.|TRBJ2-7
CASPPPGTGQYEQYF
TGTGCCAGTCCCCCCCCAGGGACAGGGCAATACGAGCAGTACTTC
>TRBV19|15|.|.|TRBJ1-1
CASSINLDLSTEAFF
TGTGCCAGTAGTATAAACTTAGATCTTAGTACTGAAGCTTTCTTT
>TRBV5-4|16|TRBD2|.|TRBJ2-5
CASSLGTSGTQETQYF
TGTGCCAGCAGCTTGGGGACTAGCGGTACTCAAGAGACCCAGTACTTC
>TRBV14|16|TRBD2|.|TRBJ2-7
CASSQDRSSGRYEQYF
TGTGCCAGCAGCCAAGATCGTTCTAGCGGGAGGTACGAGCAGTACTTC
>TRBV10-1|14|.|.|TRBJ2-3
CASSDSQGTDTQYF
TGCGCCAGCAGTGACAGTCAGGGCACAGATACGCAGTATTTT
>TRBV30|11|.|.|TRBJ1-2
CVAGDNYGYTF
TGTGTAGCAGGGGATAACTATGGCTACACCTTC
>TRBV2|15|TRBD1|once|TRBJ2-5
CASSHDGQEQETQYF
TGTGCCAGCAGTCACGACGGACAGGAGCAAGAGACCCAGTACTTC
>TRBV6-5|13|TRBD1|.|TRBJ1-2
CASSQDRHYGYTF
TGTGCCAGCAGTCAGGACAGGCACTATGGCTACACCTTC
>TRBV2|14|.|once|TRBJ1-1
CASIYDRIGTEAFF
TGTGCCAGCATATACGACAGGATAGGGACTGAAGCTTTCTTT
>TRBV29-1|13|.|.|TRBJ1-2
CSVPRARDSGYTF
TGCAGCGTTCCTCGTGCCAGGGATTCGGGCTACACCTTC
>TRBV6-5|12|.|.|TRBJ1-2
CASRSWDYGYTF
TGTGCCAGCAGGAGTTGGGACTATGGCTACACCTTC
>TRBV7-8|13|.|.|TRBJ2-2
CASGGTSTGELFF
TGTGCCAGCGGGGGGACCTCCACCGGGGAGCTGTTTTTT
>TRBV2|13|.|few|TRBJ1-5
CASSDQAWQPQHF
TGTGCCAGCAGTGATCAGGCTTGGCAGCCCCAGCATTTT
>TRBV10-3|13|.|.|TRBJ1-1
CAISESGWTEAFF
TGTGCCATCAGTGAGTCGGGGTGGACTGAAGCTTTCTTT
>TRBV15|15|TRBD2|.|TRBJ2-3
CATSERGAGTDTQYF
TGTGCCACCAGCGAGCGGGGCGCTGGCACAGATACGCAGTATTTT
>TRBV30|14|.|.|TRBJ2-7
CAWTPWTASYEQYF
TGTGCCTGGACCCCCTGGACGGCCTCCTACGAGCAGTACTTC
>TRBV6-5|10|.|.|TRBJ2-3
CASRELAQYF
TGTGCCAGCCGAGAGCTGGCGCAGTATTTT
>TRBV6-6|14|.|.|TRBJ2-7
CASRAPGVGSEQYF
TGTGCCAGCAGGGCCCCGGGGGTCGGTTCCGAGCAGTACTTC
>TRBV19|9|.|.|TRBJ2-2
CASIKGLFF
TGTGCCAGTATCAAGGGGCTGTTTTTT
>TRBV27|12|.|.|TRBJ2-1
CASSRATGEQFF
TGTGCCAGCAGCCGGGCTACCGGGGAGCAGTTCTTC
>TRBV7-8|16|TRBD1|.|TRBJ1-1
CASSSWTGGRGAEAFF
TGTGCCAGCAGCTCTTGGACAGGGGGCCGAGGGGCTGAAGCTTTCTTT
>TRBV2|14|.|few|TRBJ1-6
CASSEALLGMPLHF
TGTGCCAGCAGTGAAGCGCTTCTAGGGATGCCCCTCCACTTT
>TRBV5-1|15|TRBD1|.|TRBJ1-1
CASNLPGQGLRGAFF
TGCGCCAGCAACCTTCCGGGACAGGGACTTAGGGGAGCTTTCTTT
>TRBV5-3|15|TRBD1|.|TRBJ1-6
CARIARDRNNSPLHF
TGTGCCAGAATCGCACGGGACAGGAATAATTCACCCCTCCACTTT
>TRBV19|11|TRBD1|.|TRBJ2-7
CASNRGSEQYF
TGTGCCAGCAACAGGGGGTCCGAGCAGTACTTC
>TRBV6-1|15|TRBD2|.|TRBJ2-7
CASSRPGTSGTEQYF
TGTGCCAGCAGTCGGCCCGGGACTAGCGGTACAGAGCAGTACTTC
>TRBV2|13|.|.|TRBJ2-7
CASRRTVGPEQYF
TGTGCCAGCAGGAGGACCGTGGGTCCCGAGCAGTACTTC
>TRBV27|16|.|.|TRBJ2-6
CASMPLTFAGANVLTF
TGTGCCAGCATGCCCCTTACATTCGCTGGGGCCAACGTCCTGACTTTC
>TRBV18|13|.|.|TRBJ2-7
CASSLQGRYEQYF
TGTGCCAGCTCACTCCAGGGCCGTTACGAGCAGTACTTC
>TRBV18|15|TRBD1|.|TRBJ1-1
CASSPTDRSNTEAFF
TGTGCCAGCTCACCAACGGACAGGTCGAACACTGAAGCTTTCTTT
>TRBV5-5|14|.|.|TRBJ2-5
CASSSSGGTETQYF
TGTGCCAGCAGCTCCAGTGGAGGGACGGAGACCCAGTACTTC
>TRBV5-6|16|TRBD2|.|TRBJ2-1
CASSWWTRGGYNEQFF
TGTGCCAGCAGCTGGTGGACCCGGGGGGGTTACAATGAGCAGTTCTTC
>TRBV5-6|15|.|.|TRBJ2-7
CASSFRDRPSYEQYF
TGTGCCAGCAGCTTCAGAGACAGGCCCTCCTACGAGCAGTACTTC
>TRBV18|15|.|.|TRBJ1-5
CASSPSSGWAQPQHF
TGTGCCAGCTCACCTAGTTCGGGGTGGGCTCAGCCCCAGCATTTT
>TRBV5-8|13|.|.|TRBJ1-2
CASSLGGNYGYTF
TGTGCCAGCAGCTTGGGGGGTAACTATGGCTACACCTTC
>TRBV10-2|11|.|.|TRBJ2-2
CATRTGGELFF
TGCGCCACCCGAACCGGCGGGGAGCTGTTTTTT